This TCR beta chain was documented in a study of T cell clonality in common variable immunodeficiency. Donors gave roughly 5 to 8 ml heparinized peripheral whole blood. CDR3 length: 14 residues. V was pared by 4 bases and J by 4 bases, with 14 bases between. Looked up from germline, CDR1 is SGHRS and CDR2 is YFSETQ. Using immunoSEQ multiplex PCR, the repertoire was profiled, and TCRdb retains in-frame clones only, with some absent. The sample has some 52,000 clones, none seen only once. This clone came up a few times. The sequence runs out 3 residues before the end of the CDR3; the remainder is reconstructed from the germline J gene.

This receptor was identified in a person aged 18 to 75 in good health. V gene TRBV5-1 combines with J gene TRBJ1-2, with a possible D match to TRBD1 (5 bases). Material for sequencing was peripheral blood mononuclear cells. CDR3 DNA (partial): TGCGCCAGCAGCCCGGGGGGGGGAAGCTATGGC. Translated: CASSPGGGSYG. The CDR3 in its entirety is CASSPGGGSYGYTF.